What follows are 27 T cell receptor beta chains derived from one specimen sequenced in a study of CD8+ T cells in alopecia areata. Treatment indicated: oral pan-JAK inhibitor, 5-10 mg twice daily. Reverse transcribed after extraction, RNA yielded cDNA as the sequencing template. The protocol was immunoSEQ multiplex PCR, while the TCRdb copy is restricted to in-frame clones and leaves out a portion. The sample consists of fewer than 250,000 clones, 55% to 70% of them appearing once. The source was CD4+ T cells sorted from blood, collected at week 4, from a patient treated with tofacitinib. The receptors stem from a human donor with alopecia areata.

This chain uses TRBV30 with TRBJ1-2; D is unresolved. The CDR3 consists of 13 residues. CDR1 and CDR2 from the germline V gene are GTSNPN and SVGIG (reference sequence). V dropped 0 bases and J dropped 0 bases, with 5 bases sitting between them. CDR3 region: CAWSVAANYGYTF. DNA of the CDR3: TGTGCCTGGAGTGTTGCAGCTAACTATGGCTACACCTTC.

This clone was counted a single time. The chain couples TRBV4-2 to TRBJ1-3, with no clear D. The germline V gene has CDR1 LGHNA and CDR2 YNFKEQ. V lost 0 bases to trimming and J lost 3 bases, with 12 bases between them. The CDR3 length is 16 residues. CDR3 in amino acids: CASSQDYGQLGNTIYF. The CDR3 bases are TGTGCCAGCAGCCAAGATTACGGGCAGCTTGGAAACACCATATATTTT.

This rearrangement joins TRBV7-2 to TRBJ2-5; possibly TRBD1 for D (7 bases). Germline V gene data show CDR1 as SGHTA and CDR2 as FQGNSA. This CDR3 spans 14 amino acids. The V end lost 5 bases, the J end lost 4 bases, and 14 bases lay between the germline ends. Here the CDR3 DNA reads TGTGCCAGCAGCGAACGACAGGGACTAGAGACCCAGTACTTC. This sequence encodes CASSERQGLETQYF.

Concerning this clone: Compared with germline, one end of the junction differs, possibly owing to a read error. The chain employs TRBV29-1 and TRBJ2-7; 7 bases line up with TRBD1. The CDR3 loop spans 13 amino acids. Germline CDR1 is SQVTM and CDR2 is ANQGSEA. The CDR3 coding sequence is TGCAGCGTGGAAGGACAGGTTGCCTACGAGCAGTACTTC. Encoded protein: CSVEGQVAYEQYF.

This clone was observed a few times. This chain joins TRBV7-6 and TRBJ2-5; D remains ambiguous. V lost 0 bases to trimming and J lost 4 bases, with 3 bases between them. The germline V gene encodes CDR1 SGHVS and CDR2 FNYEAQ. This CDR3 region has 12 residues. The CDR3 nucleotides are TGTGCCAGCAGCTTAGCTTTAGAGACCCAGTACTTC. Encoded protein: CASSLALETQYF.

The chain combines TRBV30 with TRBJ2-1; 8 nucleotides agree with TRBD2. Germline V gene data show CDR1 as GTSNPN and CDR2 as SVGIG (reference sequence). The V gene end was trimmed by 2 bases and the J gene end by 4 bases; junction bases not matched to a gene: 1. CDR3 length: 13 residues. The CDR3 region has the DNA TGTGCCTGGAGTCGGGGGGGGTACAATGAGCAGTTCTTC. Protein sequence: CAWSRGGYNEQFF.

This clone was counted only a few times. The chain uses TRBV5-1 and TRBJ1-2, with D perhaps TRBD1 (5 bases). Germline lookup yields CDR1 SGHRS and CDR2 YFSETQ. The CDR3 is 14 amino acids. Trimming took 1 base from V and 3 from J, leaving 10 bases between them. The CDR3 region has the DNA TGCGCCAGCAGCTTGTCGTGGGGGGACTATGGCTACACCTTC. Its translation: CASSLSWGDYGYTF. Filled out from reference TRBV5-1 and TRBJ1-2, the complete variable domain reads KAGVTQTPRYLIKTRGQQVTLSCSPISGHRSVSWYQQTPGQGLQFLFEYFSETQRNKGNFPGRFSGRQFSNSRSEMNVSTLELGDSALYLCASSLSWGDYGYTFGSGTRLTVV.

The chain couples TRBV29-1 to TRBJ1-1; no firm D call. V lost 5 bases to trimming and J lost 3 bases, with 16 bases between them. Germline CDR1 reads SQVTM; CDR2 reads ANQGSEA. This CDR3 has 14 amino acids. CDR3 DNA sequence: TGCAGCGTTACTACAGCCCTTGGATACACTGAAGCTTTCTTT. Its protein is CSVTTALGYTEAFF.

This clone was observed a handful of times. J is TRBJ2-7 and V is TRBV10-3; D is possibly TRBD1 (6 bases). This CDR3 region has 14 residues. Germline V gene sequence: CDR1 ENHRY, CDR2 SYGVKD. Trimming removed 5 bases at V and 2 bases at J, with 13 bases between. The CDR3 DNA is TGTGCCATCAGTCCGCCCGGACAGCCCTACGAGCAGTACTTC. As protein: CAISPPGQPYEQYF.

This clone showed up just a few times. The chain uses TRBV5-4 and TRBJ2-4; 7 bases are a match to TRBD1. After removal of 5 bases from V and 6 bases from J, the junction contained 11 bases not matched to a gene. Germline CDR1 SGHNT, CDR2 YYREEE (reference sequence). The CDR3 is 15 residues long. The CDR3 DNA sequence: TGTGCCAGCAGGGCCGGAGGTCAGGGGGTAAACATTCAGTACTTC. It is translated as CASRAGGQGVNIQYF. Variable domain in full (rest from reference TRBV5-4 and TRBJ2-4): ETGVTQSPTHLIKTRGQQVTLRCSSQSGHNTVSWYQQALGQGPQFIFQYYREEENGRGNFPPRFSGLQFPNYSSELNVNALELDDSALYLCASRAGGQGVNIQYFGAGTRLSVL.

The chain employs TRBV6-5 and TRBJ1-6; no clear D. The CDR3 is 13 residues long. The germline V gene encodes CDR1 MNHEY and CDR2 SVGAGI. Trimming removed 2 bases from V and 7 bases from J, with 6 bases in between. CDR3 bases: TGTGCCAGCAGTTACGGCTACAATTCACCCCTCCACTTT. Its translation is CASSYGYNSPLHF.

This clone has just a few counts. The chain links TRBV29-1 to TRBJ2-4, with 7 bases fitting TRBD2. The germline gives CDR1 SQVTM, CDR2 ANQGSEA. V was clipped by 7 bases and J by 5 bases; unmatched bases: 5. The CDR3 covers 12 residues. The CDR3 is CSAEGGENIQYF. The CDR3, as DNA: TGCAGCGCCGAGGGAGGGGAAAACATTCAGTACTTC.

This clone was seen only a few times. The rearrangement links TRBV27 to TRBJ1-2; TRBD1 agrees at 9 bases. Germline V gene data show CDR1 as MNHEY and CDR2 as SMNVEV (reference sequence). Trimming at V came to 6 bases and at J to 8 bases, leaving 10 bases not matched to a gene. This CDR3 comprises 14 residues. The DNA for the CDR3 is TGTGCCAGCAGCCCTGGACAGGGGAGGGACGGCTACACCTTC. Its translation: CASSPGQGRDGYTF.

DNA for the CDR3: TGTGCCAGTACTAGGGACCCCGAATCGGCATATGGCAATCAGCCCCAGCATTTT. It is translated as CASTRDPESAYGNQPQHF. The chain combines TRBV19 with TRBJ1-5; possibly TRBD1 for D (5 bases). Germline CDR1 and CDR2: LNHDA and SQIVND (reference sequence). The CDR3 sequence is 18 residues long. V lost 7 bases and J 2 bases, leaving 24 bases between the germline ends.

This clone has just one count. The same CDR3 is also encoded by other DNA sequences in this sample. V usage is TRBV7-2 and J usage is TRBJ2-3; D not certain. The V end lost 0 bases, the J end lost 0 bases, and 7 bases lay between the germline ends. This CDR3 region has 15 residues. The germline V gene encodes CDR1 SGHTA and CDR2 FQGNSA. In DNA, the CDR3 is TGTGCCAGCAGCTTAGCCAGTACTAGCACAGATACGCAGTATTTT. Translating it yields CASSLASTSTDTQYF. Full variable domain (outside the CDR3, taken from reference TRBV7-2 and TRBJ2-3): GAGVSQSPSNKVTEKGKDVELRCDPISGHTALYWYRQSLGQGLEFLIYFQGNSAPDKSGLPSDRFSAERTGGSVSTLTIQRTQQEDSAVYLCASSLASTSTDTQYFGPGTRLTVL.

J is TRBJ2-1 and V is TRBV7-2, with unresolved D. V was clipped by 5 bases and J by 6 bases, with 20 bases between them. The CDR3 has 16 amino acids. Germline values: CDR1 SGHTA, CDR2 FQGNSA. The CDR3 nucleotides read TGTGCCAGCAGCGCACGAGCGTCTTCTATGGGCAATGAGCAGTTCTTC. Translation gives CASSARASSMGNEQFF.

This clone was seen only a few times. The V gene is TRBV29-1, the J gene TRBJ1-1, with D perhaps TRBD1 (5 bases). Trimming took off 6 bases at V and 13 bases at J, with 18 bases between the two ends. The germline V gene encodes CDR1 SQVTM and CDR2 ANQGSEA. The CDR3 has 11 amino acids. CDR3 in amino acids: CSVLSVGAGFF. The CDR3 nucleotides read TGCAGCGTCCTATCGGTCGGGGCTGGTTTCTTT. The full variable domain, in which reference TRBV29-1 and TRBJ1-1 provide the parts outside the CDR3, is SAVISQKPSRDICQRGTSLTIQCQVDSQVTMMFWYRQQPGQSLTLIATANQGSEATYESGFVIDKFPISRPNLTFSTLTVSNMSPEDSSIYLCSVLSVGAGFFGQGTRLTVV.

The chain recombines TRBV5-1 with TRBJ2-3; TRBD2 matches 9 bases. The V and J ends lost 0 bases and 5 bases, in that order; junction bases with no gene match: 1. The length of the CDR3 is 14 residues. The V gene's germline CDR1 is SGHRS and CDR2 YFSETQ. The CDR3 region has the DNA TGCGCCAGCAGCTTGGGACTAGCGGTAGATACGCAGTATTTT. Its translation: CASSLGLAVDTQYF.

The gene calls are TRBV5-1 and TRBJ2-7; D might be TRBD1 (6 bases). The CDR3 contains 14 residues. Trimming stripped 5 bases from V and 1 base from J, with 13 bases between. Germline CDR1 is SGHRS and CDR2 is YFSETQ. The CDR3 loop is CASSSQGRSYEQYF. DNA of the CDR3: TGCGCCAGCAGTTCTCAGGGGCGGTCCTACGAGCAGTACTTC.

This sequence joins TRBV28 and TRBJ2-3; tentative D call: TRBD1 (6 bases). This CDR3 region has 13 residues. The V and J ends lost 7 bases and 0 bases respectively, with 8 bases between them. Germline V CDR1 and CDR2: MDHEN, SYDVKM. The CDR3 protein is CASKTGSTDTQYF. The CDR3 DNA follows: TGTGCCAGCAAAACAGGGAGCACAGATACGCAGTATTTT.

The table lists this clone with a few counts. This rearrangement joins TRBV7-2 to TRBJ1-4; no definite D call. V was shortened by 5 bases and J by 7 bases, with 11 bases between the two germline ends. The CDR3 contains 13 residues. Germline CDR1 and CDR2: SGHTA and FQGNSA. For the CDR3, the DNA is TGTGCCAGCAGCCTTGCGATGGGTGAAAAACTGTTTTTT. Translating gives CASSLAMGEKLFF.

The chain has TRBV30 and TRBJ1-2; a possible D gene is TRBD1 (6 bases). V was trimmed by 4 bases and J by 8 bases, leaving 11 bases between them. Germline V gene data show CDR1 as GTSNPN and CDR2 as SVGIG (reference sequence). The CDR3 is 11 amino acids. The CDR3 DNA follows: TGTGCCTGGATCAGGGGAGGGGGCTACACCTTC. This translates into CAWIRGGGYTF.

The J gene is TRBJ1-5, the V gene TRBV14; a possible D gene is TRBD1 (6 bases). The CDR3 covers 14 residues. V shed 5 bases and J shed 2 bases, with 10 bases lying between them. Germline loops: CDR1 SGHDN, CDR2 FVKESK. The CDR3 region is CASSSGAGNQPQHF. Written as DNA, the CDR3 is TGTGCCAGCAGCTCAGGGGCCGGCAATCAGCCCCAGCATTTT. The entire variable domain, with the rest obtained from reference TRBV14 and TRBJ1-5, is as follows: EAGVTQFPSHSVIEKGQTVTLRCDPISGHDNLYWYRRVMGKEIKFLLHFVKESKQDESGMPNNRFLAERTGGTYSTLKVQPAELEDSGVYFCASSSGAGNQPQHFGDGTRLSIL.

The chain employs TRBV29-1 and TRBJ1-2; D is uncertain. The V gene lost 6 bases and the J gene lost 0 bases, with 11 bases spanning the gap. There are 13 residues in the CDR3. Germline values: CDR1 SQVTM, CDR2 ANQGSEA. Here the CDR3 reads CSVETQANYGYTF. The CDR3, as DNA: TGCAGCGTCGAGACACAAGCTAACTATGGCTACACCTTC. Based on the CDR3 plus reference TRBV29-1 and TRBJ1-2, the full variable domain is SAVISQKPSRDICQRGTSLTIQCQVDSQVTMMFWYRQQPGQSLTLIATANQGSEATYESGFVIDKFPISRPNLTFSTLTVSNMSPEDSSIYLCSVETQANYGYTFGSGTRLTVV.

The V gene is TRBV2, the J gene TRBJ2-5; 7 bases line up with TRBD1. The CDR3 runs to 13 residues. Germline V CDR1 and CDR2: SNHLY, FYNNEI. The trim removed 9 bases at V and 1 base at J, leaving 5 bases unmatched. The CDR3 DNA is TGTGCCAGTCAGGGACAGATCCAAGAGACCCAGTACTTC. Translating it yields CASQGQIQETQYF.

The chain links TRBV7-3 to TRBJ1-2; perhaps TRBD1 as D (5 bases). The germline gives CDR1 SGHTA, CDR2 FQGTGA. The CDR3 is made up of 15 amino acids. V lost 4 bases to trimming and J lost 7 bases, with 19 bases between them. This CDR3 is CASSSGATSRTGYTF. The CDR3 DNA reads TGTGCCAGCAGCTCTGGGGCCACAAGCCGGACTGGCTACACCTTC.

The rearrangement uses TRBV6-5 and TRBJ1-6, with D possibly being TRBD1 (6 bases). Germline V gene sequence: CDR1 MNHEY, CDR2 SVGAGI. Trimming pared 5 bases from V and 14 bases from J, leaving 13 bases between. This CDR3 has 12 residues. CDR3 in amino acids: CASSTQGATLHF. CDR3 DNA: TGTGCCAGCAGTACACAGGGAGCGACCCTCCACTTT.